This entry is about one T cell receptor beta chain. The data originate from a study of technical replicates of blood from four donors. Profiled with immunoSEQ multiplex PCR; TCRdb holds only in-frame clones, not every one. Of roughly 71,000 clones listed, approximately 94% are singletons. J was trimmed by 0 bases and V by 0 bases; bases with no gene match: 4. From germline, CDR1 is LGHNA and CDR2 YNFKEQ. The CDR3 is 17 residues long. The sequenced sample consisted of T cells isolated from PBMCs. This clonotype originated in a human donor in good health. The chain joins TRBV4-2 to TRBJ2-7; 11 nucleotides agree with TRBD2. In DNA form, the CDR3 reads TGTGCCAGCAGCCAAGAGGGGACTAGCGGTAGCTCCTACGAGCAGTACTTC. This codes for CASSQEGTSGSSYEQYF.